A single sample is the source of the 5 T cell receptor beta chains below, sequenced in a study of OX40 agonist ivuxolimab in advanced cancers. Clones were sequenced by immunoSEQ multiplex PCR, and TCRdb holds only the in-frame ones, with some missing. The table records fewer than 90,000 clones, 89% of them present only once. The sample in question was CD4+ or CD8+ T cells sorted from blood, obtained in a trial of the OX40 agonist ivuxolimab. All receptors come from an adult with an advanced solid tumor such as melanoma, head and neck, liver or kidney cancer.

The chain carries TRBV29-1 and TRBJ2-3; D is possibly TRBD2 (5 bases). The CDR3 runs to 12 residues. With 4 bases removed from V and 2 bases from J, the gap between germline ends came to 7 bases. Germline V gives CDR1 SQVTM, CDR2 ANQGSEA. This CDR3 is CSVAGITDTQYF. In nucleotides, the CDR3 is TGCAGCGTTGCGGGAATCACAGATACGCAGTATTTT.

This clone has just a few counts. This sequence joins TRBV7-9 and TRBJ2-5, with 8 bases aligning to TRBD2. This CDR3 has 14 residues. V dropped 5 bases and J dropped 1; count of bases not matched to a gene: 3. Germline loops: CDR1 SEHNR, CDR2 FQNEAQ (reference sequence). Written as DNA, the CDR3 is TGTGCCAGCAGCATCGGGACTAGCCAAGAGACCCAGTACTTC. Translated, it gives CASSIGTSQETQYF.

The rearrangement uses TRBV19 and TRBJ2-5, with D tentatively TRBD2 (6 bases). Germline assignment: CDR1 LNHDA and CDR2 SQIVND (reference sequence). The V gene lost 10 bases and the J gene lost 2 bases, with 20 bases spanning the gap. The CDR3 runs 15 residues. For the CDR3, the DNA is TGTGCCACACGCAAACCGGGGGTCGGTCAAGAGACCCAGTACTTC. The encoded protein is CATRKPGVGQETQYF.

The J gene is TRBJ2-5, the V gene TRBV2; D ambiguous. The CDR3 consists of 13 residues. CDR1 is SNHLY and CDR2 is FYNNEI in the germline V gene. Trimming removed 4 bases from V and 1 base from J, with 7 bases in between. CDR3 residues: CASSADGQETQYF. Here the CDR3 DNA reads TGTGCCAGCAGTGCCGACGGCCAAGAGACCCAGTACTTC.

V gene TRBV9 combines with J gene TRBJ2-3, with 9 bases matching TRBD2. Germline V gene data show CDR1 as SGDLS and CDR2 as YYNGEE. Losses at the gene ends were 6 bases for V and 2 bases for J; bases not matched to a gene: 4. This CDR3 spans 14 amino acids. The CDR3 is CASNPSGVTDTQYF. In DNA, the CDR3 is TGTGCCAGCAACCCTAGCGGGGTCACAGATACGCAGTATTTT.